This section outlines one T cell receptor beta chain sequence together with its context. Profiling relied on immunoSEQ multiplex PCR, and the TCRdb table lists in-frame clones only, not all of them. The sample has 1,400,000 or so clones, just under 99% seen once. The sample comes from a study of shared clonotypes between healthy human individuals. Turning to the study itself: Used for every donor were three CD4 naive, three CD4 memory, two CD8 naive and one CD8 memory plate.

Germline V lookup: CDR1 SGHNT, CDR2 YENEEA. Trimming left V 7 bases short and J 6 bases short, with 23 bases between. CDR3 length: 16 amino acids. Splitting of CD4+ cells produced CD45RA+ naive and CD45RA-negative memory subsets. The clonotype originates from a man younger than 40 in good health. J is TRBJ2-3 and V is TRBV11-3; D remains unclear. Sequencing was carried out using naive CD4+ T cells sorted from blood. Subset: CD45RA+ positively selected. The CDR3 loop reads CASNERARLSGDTQYF. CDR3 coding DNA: TGTGCCAGCAACGAACGGGCCAGGTTGTCCGGCGATACGCAGTATTTT.